This passage covers 20 T cell receptor beta chains from one sample sequenced in a study of T-cell memory formation after mild COVID-19. Via MiXCR, TCRdb re-called the 5' RACE reads, giving one row per CDR3 protein. Of roughly 400,000 distinct CDR3 sequences in the sample, 20% to 25% are singletons; the top ten hold around 8.7%. The source material was PBMCs or a T cell subset sorted from them (not recorded which). The receptors were gathered from an adult woman who had mild COVID-19 (a few samples of this study predate the infection). Cell type and time point are not known.

The chain combines TRBV6-1 with TRBJ1-2; D not certain. The CDR3 totals 15 residues. Deletions cut 2 bases from V and 0 bases from J, with 10 bases between. CDR1 and CDR2 from the germline V gene are MNHNS and SASEGT. In nucleotides, the CDR3 is TGTGCCAGCAGTGAAACGGCAGGCTCTAACTATGGCTACACCTTC. It is translated as CASSETAGSNYGYTF.

The chain has TRBV4-2 and TRBJ1-5; D not certain. Germline CDR1 LGHNA, CDR2 YNFKEQ. V shed 1 base and J shed 4 bases, with 11 bases lying between them. CDR3 size: 15 residues. CDR3 DNA sequence: TGTGCCAGCAGCCAAGTGCTTGAGAGAAATCAGCCCCAGCATTTT. Protein product: CASSQVLERNQPQHF.

In its sample, this clonotype was seen a few times. The chain is built from TRBV9 and TRBJ2-7; D gene uncertain. CDR1 SGDLS and CDR2 YYNGEE come from the germline V gene. V shed 0 bases and J shed 6 bases, with 7 bases lying between them. This CDR3 is built from 12 residues. CDR3 nucleotides: TGTGCCAGCAGCGTAGCAGGACGCGAGCAGTACTTC. Protein: CASSVAGREQYF.

This rearrangement joins TRBV12-3 or TRBV12-4 to TRBJ2-7; maybe TRBD2 (6 bases). This CDR3 has 14 residues. Trimming took 0 bases from V and 6 from J, leaving 12 bases between them. The CDR3 region is CASSLAGGASEQYF. The CDR3 DNA sequence: TGTGCCAGCAGTTTAGCGGGCGGGGCTAGCGAGCAGTACTTC.

The genes are TRBV30 and TRBJ1-2; D perhaps matches TRBD1 (5 bases). The CDR3 contains 15 residues. Trimming cost V 1 base and J 8 bases, with 20 bases left between them. Germline CDR1 GTSNPN, CDR2 SVGIG (reference sequence). CDR3 DNA sequence: TGTGCCTGGAGTGCCCCCGGACACCACCAGCGGGGCTACACCTTC. This codes for CAWSAPGHHQRGYTF. Looking up the rest from reference TRBV30 and TRBJ1-2 gives the full variable domain: SQTIHQWPATLVQPVGSPLSLECTVEGTSNPNLYWYRQAAGRGLQLLFYSVGIGQISSEVPQNLSASRPQDRQFILSSKKLLLSDSGFYLCAWSAPGHHQRGYTFGSGTRLTVV.

The chain couples TRBV19 to TRBJ1-1; D unclear. CDR1 is LNHDA and CDR2 is SQIVND in the germline V gene (reference sequence). The CDR3 sequence is 13 residues long. The V gene lost 1 base and the J gene lost 0 bases, with 3 bases spanning the gap. The CDR3, as DNA: TGTGCCAGTAGTATAGCAGTGAACACTGAAGCTTTCTTT. Residues: CASSIAVNTEAFF.

The V gene is TRBV5-4, the J gene TRBJ2-1; no clear D. The length of the CDR3 is 12 residues. V was trimmed by 9 bases and J by 8 bases, leaving 15 bases between them. The germline V gene encodes CDR1 SGHNT and CDR2 YYREEE (reference sequence). CDR3 residues: CATHRSRDEQFF. Written as DNA, the CDR3 is TGTGCCACCCACCGAAGCCGGGATGAGCAGTTCTTC.

This clonotype was counted between two and nine times. V usage is TRBV7-9 and J usage is TRBJ1-2; 7 bases align to TRBD1. The germline V gene has CDR1 SEHNR and CDR2 FQNEAQ (reference sequence). With V trimmed by 5 bases and J by 4 bases, 10 bases remained unmatched. The CDR3 loop spans 15 amino acids. This chain's CDR3 is CASSQTGTAPYGYTF. For the CDR3, the DNA is TGTGCCAGCAGCCAGACCGGGACAGCACCCTATGGCTACACCTTC.

This clonotype was seen a few times. This chain joins TRBV5-1 and TRBJ1-1, with 7 bases that match TRBD1. CDR3 length equals 14 residues. The trim removed 2 bases at V and 5 bases at J, leaving 6 bases unmatched. Germline loops: CDR1 SGHRS, CDR2 YFSETQ. The CDR3 DNA reads TGCGCCAGCAGCTTAAGCAGGGGGTATACTGAAGCTTTCTTT. It codes for CASSLSRGYTEAFF.

This clonotype was detected a few times. The chain couples TRBV9 to TRBJ2-1, with D uncertain. V was clipped by 3 bases and J by 2 bases, with 18 bases between them. The CDR3 length is 17 residues. CDR1 is SGDLS, CDR2 YYNGEE, per germline. The CDR3 bases are TGTGCCAGCAGCGGTTCCACAAGGGCCTACCCCTACAATGAGCAGTTCTTC. This gives the protein CASSGSTRAYPYNEQFF.

The table lists this clonotype with a few counts. The genes are TRBV4-1 and TRBJ2-2; no clear D. Trimming removed 3 bases at V and 5 bases at J, with 19 bases between. Germline-derived CDR1 and CDR2 are MGHRA and YSYEKL. The CDR3 contains 17 residues. CDR3: CASSHPTPFLPTGELFF. The CDR3 DNA sequence: TGCGCCAGCAGCCACCCTACTCCTTTCCTCCCAACCGGGGAGCTGTTTTTT.

The V and J genes are TRBV7-3 and TRBJ1-1; tentatively, D is TRBD1 (5 bases). Trimming left V 0 bases short and J 8 bases short, with 10 bases between. The CDR3 totals 13 residues. The germline CDR1 and CDR2 sequences are SGHTA and FQGTGA. CDR3 in amino acids: CASSLTKGLEAFF. The CDR3 coding sequence is TGTGCCAGCAGCTTAACCAAGGGGTTGGAAGCTTTCTTT. Combining the CDR3 with reference TRBV7-3 and TRBJ1-1 gives the whole variable domain GAGVSQTPSNKVTEKGKYVELRCDPISGHTALYWYRQSLGQGPEFLIYFQGTGAADDSGLPNDRFFAVRPEGSVSTLKIQRTERGDSAVYLCASSLTKGLEAFFGQGTRLTVV.

This clonotype has just a few counts. This chain joins TRBV2 and TRBJ2-3; TRBD2 matches 9 bases. Germline trimming cut 3 bases from V and 5 bases from J; bases unmatched to any gene: 6. The CDR3 loop spans 15 amino acids. Germline-derived CDR1 and CDR2 are SNHLY and FYNNEI. CDR3 protein: CASSDFSGSKDTQYF. DNA of the CDR3: TGTGCCAGCAGTGATTTTAGCGGGAGTAAAGATACGCAGTATTTT.

In this sample, this clonotype turned up many times. The rearrangement joins TRBV20-1 to TRBJ2-5, with D perhaps matching TRBD1 or TRBD2 (5 bases each). Trimming took 7 bases from V and 5 from J, leaving 14 bases between them. The CDR3 contains 12 residues. CDR1 is DFQATT, CDR2 SNEGSKA, per germline (reference sequence). The CDR3 sequence is CSVQDEGETQYF. CDR3 in DNA: TGCAGTGTTCAGGATGAGGGGGAGACCCAGTACTTC.

The rearrangement joins TRBV6-5 to TRBJ2-3, with TRBD2 matching over 8 bases. The V and J ends lost 7 bases and 6 bases, in that order; junction bases with no gene match: 9. CDR1 is MNHEY and CDR2 is SVGAGI in the germline V gene. The CDR3 spans 14 residues. The DNA of the CDR3 is TGTGCCAGCACGGGGGGGGACTTCCGGGATACGCAGTATTTT. Encoded protein: CASTGGDFRDTQYF.

In this sample, this clonotype turned up a few times. V gene TRBV10-2 combines with J gene TRBJ2-7; D perhaps matches TRBD2 (7 bases). This CDR3 has 15 amino acids. V lost 3 bases, J lost 0 bases, and 12 bases lay in between. Germline V lookup: CDR1 WSHSY, CDR2 SAAADI. The chain's CDR3 is CASSDWGGASYEQYF. The DNA of the CDR3 is TGCGCCAGCAGTGATTGGGGGGGCGCCTCCTACGAGCAGTACTTC.

The chain employs TRBV6-6 and TRBJ2-7; no clear D gene. V was clipped by 4 bases and J by 0 bases, with 16 bases between them. This CDR3 has 16 amino acids. Germline loops: CDR1 MNHNY, CDR2 SVGAGI (reference sequence). CDR3 sequence: CASSSPIAVYSYEQYF. DNA for the CDR3: TGTGCCAGCAGTTCGCCCATAGCAGTCTACTCCTACGAGCAGTACTTC.

The chain links TRBV24-1 to TRBJ2-1, with D possibly called TRBD1 or TRBD2 (7 bases each). V lost 3 bases and J 5 bases, leaving 13 bases between the germline ends. The germline CDR1 and CDR2 sequences are KGHDR and SFDVKD. This CDR3 region has 15 residues. CDR3 in amino acids: CATSDPGGVNNEQFF. The CDR3 nucleotides are TGTGCCACCAGTGATCCAGGGGGGGTAAACAATGAGCAGTTCTTC.

This rearrangement joins TRBV5-6 to TRBJ2-2; either TRBD1 or TRBD2 may fit D (5 bases each). Germline V CDR1 and CDR2: SGHDT, YYEEEE. The ends were cut back, 1 base at V and 2 bases at J, with 9 bases in the middle. The CDR3 runs 15 residues. The CDR3: CASSLTGHNTGELFF. As DNA, the CDR3 is TGTGCCAGCAGCTTGACGGGGCATAACACCGGGGAGCTGTTTTTT.

The genes are TRBV7-3 and TRBJ2-6; TRBD1 is a possible D gene (6 bases). With 6 bases removed from V and 2 bases from J, the gap between germline ends came to 17 bases. CDR1 SGHTA and CDR2 FQGTGA come from the germline V gene. This CDR3 spans 17 amino acids. Here the CDR3 reads CASSFLQGSAGANVLTF. The CDR3 bases are TGTGCCAGCAGTTTCTTACAGGGCTCTGCTGGGGCCAACGTCCTGACTTTC.